The clone carrying this TCR beta chain turned up a few times. Its antigen is not identified. This sample was included in a study of T-cell memory formation after mild COVID-19. Study-level results: Detection of some responders pre-infection suggested pre-existing cross-reactive memory T cells participated.

Via MiXCR, TCRdb re-called the 5' RACE reads, giving one row per CDR3 protein. In the table there are 550,000 to 600,000 distinct CDR3 sequences, roughly 20% of which are singletons. The germline gives CDR1 SGHRS, CDR2 YFSETQ. This CDR3 has 14 amino acids. The V and J ends lost 0 bases and 5 bases, in that order; junction bases with no gene match: 4. This receptor was identified in an adult woman who had mild COVID-19 (a few samples of this study predate the infection). Cell type and time point are not known. Sequencing was done on a sample of PBMCs or a T cell subset sorted from them (not recorded which). The chain employs TRBV5-1 and TRBJ2-7, with 8 bases that match TRBD2. CDR3 coding DNA: TGCGCCAGCAGCTTGGCACTAGCGGACCACGAGCAGTACTTC. Translating it yields CASSLALADHEQYF.